Here is one T cell receptor beta chain with its context. There is no known antigen for this receptor. No base qualities exist here, and no much larger clone lies one base off it. The instrument was an Illumina HiSeq 1500. TCRdb redid the processing of the public reads, applying fastp at Q25 and MiXCR, and retained in-frame beta chains. All rows with the same CDR3 protein become a single entry with the most common DNA and genes. A total of fewer than 850,000 distinct CDR3 sequences appear in this sample, about 29% of them only once. Around 13% of the sample lies in the top ten. This specimen comes from a study of T cell repertoires in cytomegalovirus infection (dated by TCRdb to the late 2010s). For the wider study: Alongside well-studied HLA-B-restricted epitopes, the peptide stimulations were aimed at recently identified HLA-C-restricted CMV epitopes, whose presentation resists viral immunomodulation. Donor HLA type was relevant to the analysis, because carriage of CMV infection together with the matching HLA type was indicated by public TCR beta signatures. Study-wide findings and limitations: In the ex vivo response, HLA-C-restricted CMV-specific TCR beta clonotypes were dominant, and in two of eight donors the single most frequent clonotype came from this HLA-C-restricted group. Cumulative frequency of public TCR beta family members discriminated carriers of CMV infection plus the relevant HLA type in this cohort and an independent 352-donor cohort.

The intended sense of this specimen's treatment or condition label: in vitro stimulation with specific CMV peptide epitopes to enrich CMV-specific T cells. Measured from the cysteine to the phenylalanine, the CDR3 is 15 residues long. Only the CDR3 DNA is retained, 45 bases long and in frame from the first base. Relative to germline, V is 5 bases shorter and J is 0 bases shorter, with 13 bases between their ends. From a lookup of the germline V gene (reference sequence), CDR1 and CDR2 are SEHNR and FQNEAQ. The rearrangement joined TRBV7-9 to TRBJ1-1; no D gene is confidently identified. The material sequenced was cultured CD8+ T cells from PBMCs, taken from culture after CMV antigen stimulation. The TCR sequence derives from a human donor in good health (CMV status not recorded). Some clones in this sample may be carry-over from other donors' samples. The CDR3 region: CASSAIGRVNTEAFF. The sequence in DNA is TGTGCCAGCAGCGCAATTGGACGCGTGAACACTGAAGCTTTCTTT.